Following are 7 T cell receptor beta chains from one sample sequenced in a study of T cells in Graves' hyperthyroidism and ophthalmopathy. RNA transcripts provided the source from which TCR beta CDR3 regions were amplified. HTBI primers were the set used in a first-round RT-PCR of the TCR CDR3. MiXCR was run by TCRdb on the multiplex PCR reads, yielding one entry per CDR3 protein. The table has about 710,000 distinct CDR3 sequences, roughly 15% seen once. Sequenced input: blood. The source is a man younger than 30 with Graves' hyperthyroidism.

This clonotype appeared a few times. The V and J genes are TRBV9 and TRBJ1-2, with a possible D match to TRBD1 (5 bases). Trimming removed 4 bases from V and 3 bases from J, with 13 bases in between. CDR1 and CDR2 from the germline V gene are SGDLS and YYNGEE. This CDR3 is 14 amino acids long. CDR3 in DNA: TGTGCCAGCAGCCTATCGAGAGGGGACTATGGCTACACCTTC. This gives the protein CASSLSRGDYGYTF.

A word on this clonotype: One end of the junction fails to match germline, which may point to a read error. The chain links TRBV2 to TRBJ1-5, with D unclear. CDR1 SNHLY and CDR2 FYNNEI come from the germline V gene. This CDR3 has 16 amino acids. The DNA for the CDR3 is TGTGCCAGCAGTGACGGGCGAGCAGGAAGGTATCAGCTCCAGCATTTT. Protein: CASSDGRAGRYQLQHF.

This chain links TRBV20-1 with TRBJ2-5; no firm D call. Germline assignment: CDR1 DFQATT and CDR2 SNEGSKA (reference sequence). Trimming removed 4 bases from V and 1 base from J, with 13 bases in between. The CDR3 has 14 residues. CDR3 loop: CSAKFPSPQETQYF. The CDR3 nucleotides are TGCAGTGCTAAATTTCCTAGTCCCCAAGAGACCCAGTACTTC.

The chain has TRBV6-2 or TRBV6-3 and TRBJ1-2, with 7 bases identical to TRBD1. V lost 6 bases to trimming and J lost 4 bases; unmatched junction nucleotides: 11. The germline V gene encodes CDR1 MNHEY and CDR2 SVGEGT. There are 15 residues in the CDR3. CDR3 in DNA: TGTGCCAGCAGCCGTGATGGGGGACAGCCCTATGGCTACACCTTC. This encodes CASSRDGGQPYGYTF.

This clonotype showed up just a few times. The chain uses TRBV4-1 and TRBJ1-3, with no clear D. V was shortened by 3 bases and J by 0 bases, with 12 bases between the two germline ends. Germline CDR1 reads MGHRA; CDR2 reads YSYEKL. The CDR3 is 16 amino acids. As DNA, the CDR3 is TGCGCCAGCAGCCAGGAAGGACGGAGCTCTGGAAACACCATATATTTT. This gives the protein CASSQEGRSSGNTIYF.

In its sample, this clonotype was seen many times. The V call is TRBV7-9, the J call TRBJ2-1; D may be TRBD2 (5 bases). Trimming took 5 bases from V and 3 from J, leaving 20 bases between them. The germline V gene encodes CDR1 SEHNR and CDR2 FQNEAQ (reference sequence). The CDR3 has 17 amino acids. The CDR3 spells CASSPSQGDSHYNEQFF. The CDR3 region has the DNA TGTGCCAGCAGCCCTAGCCAAGGCGACTCTCACTACAATGAGCAGTTCTTC. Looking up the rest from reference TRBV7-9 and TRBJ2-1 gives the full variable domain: DTGVSQNPRHKITKRGQNVTFRCDPISEHNRLYWYRQTLGQGPEFLTYFQNEAQLEKSRLLSDRFSAERPKGSFSTLEIQRTEQGDSAMYLCASSPSQGDSHYNEQFFGPGTRLTVL.

The CDR3 nucleotides read TGCAGTGCTAGAGATGCCGCAGGGGGCAGAGGCACTGAAGCTTTCTTT. Amino acid sequence: CSARDAAGGRGTEAFF. The V call is TRBV20-1, the J call TRBJ1-1, with 8 bases lining up with TRBD1. The ends lost 0 bases at V and 4 bases at J; junction bases unmatched: 10. The CDR3 contains 16 residues. The germline CDR1 and CDR2 sequences are DFQATT and SNEGSKA (reference sequence).